The present TCR beta chain was sequenced within a study of T cells in women clearing cervical HPV infection. Looking at the study overall: With HLA typing for only a few women, HLA confounding remains possible.

Sequencing was performed with immunoSEQ multiplex PCR; in TCRdb, only in-frame clones are kept and a portion is missing. Its table records 13,000 to 15,000 clones. Considering frequency, this clone is medium-sized. The CDR3 goes on 3 residues after the read ends, and that part is filled in from the germline J gene. This CDR3 is built from 13 residues. Per the germline V gene, CDR1 is KGHSH and CDR2 is LQKENI. The clonotype was recovered from a woman aged 18 to 75 with a cervical HPV16 infection that either progressed to CIN3+ or cleared (not recorded which). The rearrangement links TRBV18 to TRBJ1-2; TRBD1 matches at 8 bases. The sequencing sample was made of blood buffy coat. The CDR3 bases that were read are TGTGCCAGCTCCCCGGACAGGGAACGCGGC. Translated, it gives CASSPDRERG. The whole CDR3 is CASSPDRERGYTF.